This entry is about one T cell receptor beta chain. TCRdb keeps only in-frame clones here, not all; method: immunoSEQ multiplex PCR. The table shows just under 350,000 clones, with around 83% occurring only once. This entry is derived from a study of blood T cell repertoires in COVID-19. The germline gives CDR1 MDHEN, CDR2 SYDVKM. The CDR3 totals 12 residues. Trimming removed 8 bases from V and 6 bases from J, with 14 bases in between. This TCR was sampled from a man under 40 with active or convalescent COVID-19. This chain uses TRBV28 with TRBJ2-7; possibly TRBD2 for D (6 bases). The sequenced material came from peripheral blood. CDR3 residues: CASGAGPGEQYF. The DNA of the CDR3 is TGTGCCAGCGGGGCGGGACCGGGCGAGCAGTACTTC.